Given below is one T cell receptor (beta chain) in context. The antigen is not known. Data came from immunoSEQ multiplex PCR; TCRdb stores just in-frame clones and leaves some out. The table has more than 150,000 clones, 91% seen once. This entry is derived from a study of T cell responses to AZD1222 COVID-19 vaccine. This CDR3 has 15 residues. V lost 3 bases and J lost 5; bases outside the gene matches: 4. The germline V gene has CDR1 SGHNT and CDR2 YENEEA. General study results and limits: Receipt of two AZD1222 doses was followed by a rise in Spike-specific TCR breadth and depth. Distributed over spike, vaccine-associated CD4 TCRs predominated at 160-218 and 743-854. Targets within unmutated variant regions were reportedly found for nearly half of spike-specific TCRs. Only a handful of AZD1222 recipients, about six in all, had baseline seropositivity.

The sample was peripheral blood, taken on day 0 of AZD1222 vaccination. The source of this sequence is an adult in good health. This chain uses TRBV11-3 with TRBJ2-7, with 13 bases identical to TRBD2. CDR3 protein: CASSLGLAGSHEQYF. Written as DNA, the CDR3 is TGTGCCAGCAGCTTGGGACTAGCGGGATCTCACGAGCAGTACTTC. The whole variable domain, filled in from reference TRBV11-3 and TRBJ2-7, reads EAGVVQSPRYKIIEKKQPVAFWCNPISGHNTLYWYLQNLGQGPELLIRYENEEAVDDSQLPKDRFSAERLKGVDSTLKIQPAELGDSAVYLCASSLGLAGSHEQYFGPGTRLTVT.